Ten or more counts support the clone carrying this T cell receptor beta chain. This sample is drawn from a study of Graves' ophthalmopathy and Graves' hyperthyroidism. CDR1 DFQATT and CDR2 SNEGSKA come from the germline V gene (reference sequence). Losses at the gene ends were 6 bases for V and 2 bases for J; bases not matched to a gene: 17. The CDR3 has 17 amino acids. Researchers took RNA transcripts and amplified TCR beta CDR3 regions from them. RT-PCR with HTBI primers came first, then second-round multiplex PCR. Using its own MiXCR run on the multiplex PCR reads, TCRdb lists one record per CDR3 protein. Among over a million distinct CDR3 sequences listed, less than 45% were seen once.

The sequence was obtained from an adult man with Graves' hyperthyroidism. Sequencing was carried out using peripheral blood or thyroid tissue (not recorded which). The V gene is TRBV20-1, the J gene TRBJ1-2; 8 nucleotides match TRBD1. The DNA for the CDR3 is TGCAGTGCACCGGACAGGGCAGGACTCGGATTGAACTATGGCTACACCTTC. Translation gives CSAPDRAGLGLNYGYTF.